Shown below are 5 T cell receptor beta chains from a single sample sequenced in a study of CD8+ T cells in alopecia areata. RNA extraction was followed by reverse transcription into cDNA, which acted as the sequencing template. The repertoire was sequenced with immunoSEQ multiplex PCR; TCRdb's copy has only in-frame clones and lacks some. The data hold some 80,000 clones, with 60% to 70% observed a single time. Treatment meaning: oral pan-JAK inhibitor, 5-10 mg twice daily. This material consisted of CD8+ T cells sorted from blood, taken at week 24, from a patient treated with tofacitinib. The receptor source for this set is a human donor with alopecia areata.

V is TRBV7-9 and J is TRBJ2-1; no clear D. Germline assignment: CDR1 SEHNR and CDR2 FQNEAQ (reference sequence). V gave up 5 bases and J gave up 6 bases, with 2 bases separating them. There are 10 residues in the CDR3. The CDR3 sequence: CASSRNEQFF. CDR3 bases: TGTGCCAGCAGCCGCAATGAGCAGTTCTTC.

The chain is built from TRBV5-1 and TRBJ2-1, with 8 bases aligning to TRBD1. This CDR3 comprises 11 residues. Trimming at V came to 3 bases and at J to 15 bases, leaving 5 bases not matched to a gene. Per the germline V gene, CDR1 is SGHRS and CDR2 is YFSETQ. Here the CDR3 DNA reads TGCGCCAGCAGCTATGACAGGGGATGGTTCTTC. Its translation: CASSYDRGWFF.

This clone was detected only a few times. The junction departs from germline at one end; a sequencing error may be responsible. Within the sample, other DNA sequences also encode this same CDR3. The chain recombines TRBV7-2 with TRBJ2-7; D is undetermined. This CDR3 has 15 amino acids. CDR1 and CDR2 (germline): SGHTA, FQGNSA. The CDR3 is CASSQERHSTYEQYF. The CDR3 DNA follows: TGCGCCAGCAGCCAAGAGAGGCACAGTACCTACGAGCAGTACTTC.

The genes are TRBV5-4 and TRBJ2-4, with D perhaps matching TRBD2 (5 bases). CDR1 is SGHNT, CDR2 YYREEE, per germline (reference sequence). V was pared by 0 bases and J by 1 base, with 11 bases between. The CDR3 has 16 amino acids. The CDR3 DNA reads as TGTGCCAGCAGCTTGGTGGCGAGCGGCGCCAAAAACATTCAGTACTTC. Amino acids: CASSLVASGAKNIQYF.

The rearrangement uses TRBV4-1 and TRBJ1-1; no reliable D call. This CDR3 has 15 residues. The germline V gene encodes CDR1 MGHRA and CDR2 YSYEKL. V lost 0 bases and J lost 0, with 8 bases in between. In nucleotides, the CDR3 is TGCGCCAGCAGCCAAGAGTCCAGCATGAACACTGAAGCTTTCTTT. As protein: CASSQESSMNTEAFF.